The 17 T cell receptor beta chains reported below all come from one sample, sequenced in a study of shared clonotypes between healthy human individuals (dated by TCRdb to the early 2020s). Receptor libraries were prepared by the immunoSEQ multiplex PCR assay. The table comes from immuneACCESS by way of TCRdb, which keeps in-frame sequences with V and J called. Part of the clones is missing from these tables; in studies checked, under half for an unresolved V gene and the rest for unknown reasons. This sample lists around 640,000 clones; about 96% were detected once. Together, the top ten hold less than 0.13% of the sample. For the CD8 naive samples, CD45RO-negative cells were positively selected for CCR7, yielding a CD45RA+CCR7+ population from which TemRA cells were excluded. The sequencing sample was made of naive CD8+ T cells sorted from blood. Reading the label with the study, this specimen's cell subset or site is: CD45RA+CCR7+. The receptor set was obtained from a woman between 25 and 40 years old in good health.

This chain links TRBV19 with TRBJ2-5; D is perhaps TRBD1 or TRBD2 (6 bases each). The CDR3 loop spans 12 amino acids. V was pared by 8 bases and J by 7 bases, with 14 bases between. Germline V gene lookup returns CDR1 LNHDA and CDR2 SQIVND (reference sequence). The CDR3 coding sequence is TGTGCCAGTTTGGGGGGCGATGGGACCCAGTACTTC. Translating gives CASLGGDGTQYF.

The CDR3 loop is CASSSAGRSTDTQYF. The CDR3 nucleotides read TGTGCCAGCAGCTCAGCGGGAAGGAGCACAGATACGCAGTATTTT. The rearrangement joins TRBV28 to TRBJ2-3, with TRBD2 identical over 7 bases. V was clipped by 6 bases and J by 0 bases; unmatched bases: 6. The germline V gene encodes CDR1 MDHEN and CDR2 SYDVKM. This CDR3 is built from 15 residues.

CDR3 sequence (DNA): TGCGCCAGCAGCCATTCACCCCAGACAGGGACCCTCTACGAGCAGTACTTC. Translated, it gives CASSHSPQTGTLYEQYF. The chain uses TRBV10-2 and TRBJ2-7; TRBD1 matches 7 bases. The CDR3 has 17 amino acids. Trimming removed 6 bases from V and 3 bases from J; junction bases left unmatched: 17. The germline gives CDR1 WSHSY, CDR2 SAAADI.

The gene calls are TRBV16 and TRBJ2-7; unclear D gene. The CDR3 loop spans 14 amino acids. CDR1 and CDR2 from the germline V gene are KGHSY and FQNENV. Trimming left V 0 bases short and J 5 bases short, with 11 bases between. The CDR3, as DNA: TGTGCCAGCAGCCAATCATCAATAGGGAACGAGCAGTACTTC. Translation: CASSQSSIGNEQYF.

The chain is built from TRBV27 and TRBJ2-5; D is possibly TRBD1 (8 bases). The V gene's germline CDR1 is MNHEY and CDR2 SMNVEV (reference sequence). The CDR3 loop spans 14 amino acids. V was cut by 5 bases and J by 11 bases, with 21 bases left in between. The CDR3 region has the DNA TGTGCCAGCAGTCAGATGGACAGGGCGGGGGAGCAGTACTTC. Translated: CASSQMDRAGEQYF.

The CDR3 is CASSFGLTGFYEQYF. CDR3 nucleotides: TGTGCCAGCAGTTTTGGATTAACAGGGTTCTACGAGCAGTACTTC. The chain has TRBV28 and TRBJ2-7; weak D call: TRBD1 (6 bases). Germline CDR1 reads MDHEN; CDR2 reads SYDVKM. This CDR3 region has 15 residues. With 3 bases removed from V and 3 bases from J, the gap between germline ends came to 15 bases. Full variable domain (missing parts from reference TRBV28 and TRBJ2-7): DVKVTQSSRYLVKRTGEKVFLECVQDMDHENMFWYRQDPGLGLRLIYFSYDVKMKEKGDIPEGYSVSREKKERFSLILESASTNQTSMYLCASSFGLTGFYEQYFGPGTRLTVT.

The rearrangement uses TRBV28 and TRBJ1-5, with 9 bases fitting TRBD1. Per the germline V gene, CDR1 is MDHEN and CDR2 is SYDVKM. This CDR3 spans 15 amino acids. Trimming removed 5 bases from V and 4 bases from J; junction bases left unmatched: 6. This chain's CDR3 is CASSMGTGMNQPQHF. DNA of the CDR3: TGTGCCAGCAGTATGGGGACAGGGATGAATCAGCCCCAGCATTTT. The whole variable domain, filled in from reference TRBV28 and TRBJ1-5, reads DVKVTQSSRYLVKRTGEKVFLECVQDMDHENMFWYRQDPGLGLRLIYFSYDVKMKEKGDIPEGYSVSREKKERFSLILESASTNQTSMYLCASSMGTGMNQPQHFGDGTRLSIL.

This chain joins TRBV4-1 and TRBJ1-2; 8 bases align to TRBD1. CDR1 and CDR2 from the germline V gene are MGHRA and YSYEKL. This CDR3 comprises 16 residues. V lost 0 bases and J lost 2; bases outside the gene matches: 5. The CDR3 nucleotides read TGCGCCAGCAGCCAAGATTTGAGGGACAGGAACTATGGCTACACCTTC. Its translation: CASSQDLRDRNYGYTF.

The gene calls are TRBV7-6 and TRBJ2-7; D is perhaps TRBD2 (5 bases). Trimming removed 4 bases at V and 3 bases at J, with 13 bases between. Germline CDR1 reads SGHVS; CDR2 reads FNYEAQ. This CDR3 is built from 14 residues. In DNA, the CDR3 is TGTGCCAGCAGCTCAAGAGCGGAGTACTACGAGCAGTACTTC. Encoded protein: CASSSRAEYYEQYF.

This chain connects TRBV6-6 to TRBJ1-3; D is uncertain. The length of the CDR3 is 15 residues. V gave up 0 bases and J gave up 0 bases, with 6 bases separating them. The germline V gene encodes CDR1 MNHNY and CDR2 SVGAGI (reference sequence). The CDR3 region is CASSYSTVSGNTIYF. Here the CDR3 DNA reads TGTGCCAGCAGTTACTCAACCGTCTCTGGAAACACCATATATTTT.

This clone was seen a handful of times. The chain couples TRBV27 to TRBJ1-1; D is undetermined. The germline CDR1 and CDR2 sequences are MNHEY and SMNVEV (reference sequence). This CDR3 has 11 amino acids. V was cut by 9 bases and J by 2 bases, with 7 bases left in between. The CDR3, as DNA: TGTGCCAGTGAGGGTAACACTGAAGCTTTCTTT. It specifies CASEGNTEAFF.

The V call is TRBV7-6, the J call TRBJ2-3; 11 bases map to TRBD2. CDR1 is SGHVS and CDR2 is FNYEAQ in the germline V gene. This CDR3 region has 17 residues. V trimming: 3 bases; J trimming: 0 bases; junction bases outside the gene matches: 5. CDR3 in DNA: TGTGCCAGCAGCTTGCTAGCGGGGGGCGAAAGCACAGATACGCAGTATTTT. Translated, it gives CASSLLAGGESTDTQYF.

The chain has TRBV6-5 and TRBJ2-5; D perhaps matches TRBD1 (5 bases). Per the germline V gene, CDR1 is MNHEY and CDR2 is SVGAGI. This CDR3 is built from 16 residues. Deletions cut 0 bases from V and 1 base from J, with 12 bases between. The CDR3 region is CASSYSIGQGQETQYF. The DNA of the CDR3 is TGTGCCAGCAGTTACTCGATAGGGCAGGGCCAAGAGACCCAGTACTTC.

This chain uses TRBV30 with TRBJ1-6; D unresolved. CDR1 is GTSNPN and CDR2 is SVGIG in the germline V gene (reference sequence). CDR3 length: 13 residues. V was clipped by 7 bases and J by 5 bases, with 12 bases between them. The CDR3 loop is CASSPSNNSPLHF. The CDR3 coding sequence is TGTGCCTCGTCTCCGTCAAATAATTCACCCCTCCACTTT.

J is TRBJ2-3 and V is TRBV16, with 7 bases fitting TRBD1. The J segment lost 2 bases and the V segment lost 2 bases, leaving 4 bases of the junction unmatched. Germline assignment: CDR1 KGHSY and CDR2 FQNENV. The CDR3 sequence is 15 residues long. The CDR3 reads CASSQRQGPTDTQYF. In nucleotides, the CDR3 is TGTGCCAGCAGCCAAAGACAGGGCCCCACAGATACGCAGTATTTT. Based on the CDR3 plus reference TRBV16 and TRBJ2-3, the full variable domain is GEEVAQTPKHLVRGEGQKAKLYCAPIKGHSYVFWYQQVLKNEFKFLISFQNENVFDETGMPKERFSAKCLPNSPCSLEIQATKLEDSAVYFCASSQRQGPTDTQYFGPGTRLTVL.

The rearrangement links TRBV5-5 to TRBJ2-2, with D possibly TRBD1 on 6 matching bases. In germline, CDR1 is SGHKS, CDR2 YYEKEE (reference sequence). Trimming pared 6 bases from V and 2 bases from J, leaving 20 bases between. CDR3 size: 17 residues. The CDR3 reads CASTDSQATGNTGELFF. DNA for the CDR3: TGTGCCAGCACCGACAGTCAGGCGACAGGAAACACCGGGGAGCTGTTTTTT.

Concerning this clone: The sample holds other DNA sequences that translate to the same CDR3. CDR3 nucleotides: TGTGCCAGCAGCCCAGGTTCAGGGTCCTACGAGCAGTACTTC. It specifies CASSPGSGSYEQYF. The rearrangement joins TRBV13 to TRBJ2-7; TRBD1 is a possible D gene (5 bases). Trimming cost V 5 bases and J 1 base, with 12 bases left between them. Germline V CDR1 and CDR2: PRHDT, FYEKMQ (reference sequence). The CDR3 runs 14 residues. Drawing the rest from reference TRBV13 and TRBJ2-7, the complete variable domain is AAGVIQSPRHLIKEKRETATLKCYPIPRHDTVYWYQQGPGQDPQFLISFYEKMQSDKGSIPDRFSAQQFSDYHSELNMSSLELGDSALYFCASSPGSGSYEQYFGPGTRLTVT.